The 2 T cell receptor beta chains below all came from one sample that was sequenced in a study of T cells in Graves' hyperthyroidism and ophthalmopathy. Amplification targeted TCR beta CDR3 regions from RNA transcripts. Using the HTBI primer set, a first-round RT-PCR was run on the TCR CDR3. One entry per CDR3 protein, called by TCRdb with MiXCR from the multiplex PCR reads. The repertoire consists of 400,000 or so distinct CDR3 sequences, with roughly 15% occurring once and the leading ten covering approximately 19%. Sample: blood. Source of these receptors: a woman in her fifties or sixties with Graves' ophthalmopathy.

The chain carries TRBV9 and TRBJ2-2; D gene unclear. V was shortened by 0 bases and J by 3 bases, with 9 bases between the two germline ends. CDR1 is SGDLS and CDR2 is YYNGEE in the germline V gene. This CDR3 region has 15 residues. CDR3 nucleotide sequence: TGTGCCAGCAGCGTAGCCAGATCATACACCGGGGAGCTGTTTTTT. It codes for CASSVARSYTGELFF.

V is TRBV19 and J is TRBJ2-7; 7 bases are a match to TRBD1. Trimming cost V 2 bases and J 6 bases; bases outside gene matches: 4. The germline gives CDR1 LNHDA, CDR2 SQIVND (reference sequence). This CDR3 contains 13 residues. The CDR3 region is CASSINTGAEQYF. Written as DNA, the CDR3 is TGTGCCAGTAGTATAAATACAGGGGCCGAGCAGTACTTC. The whole variable domain, filled in from reference TRBV19 and TRBJ2-7, reads DGGITQSPKYLFRKEGQNVTLSCEQNLNHDAMYWYRQDPGQGLRLIYYSQIVNDFQKGDIAEGYSVSREKKESFPLTVTSAQKNPTAFYLCASSINTGAEQYFGPGTRLTVT.